This TCR beta chain derives from a study of shared clonotypes between healthy human individuals. Per germline, CDR1 MDHEN and CDR2 SYDVKM. The length of the CDR3 is 14 residues. V was clipped by 5 bases and J by 0 bases; unmatched bases: 2. In the CD4+ fraction, cells were divided into CD45RA+ naive and CD45RA-negative memory subsets. Clones were read by immunoSEQ multiplex PCR, and TCRdb kept only the in-frame ones, dropping some. The sample lists roughly 700,000 clones; approximately 79% were seen once. This chain links TRBV28 with TRBJ2-3; 7 nucleotides agree with TRBD1. This receptor was taken from a woman aged 25 to 39 in good health. The sequencing input was memory CD4+ T cells sorted from blood. The sample's subset: CD45RA-negative fraction. The DNA for the CDR3 is TGTGCCAGCAGTCAGGACAGGAGCACAGATACGCAGTATTTT. Encoded protein: CASSQDRSTDTQYF.